The sequence of this T cell receptor beta chain was determined in a study of human T cells and chemical hapten exposure. The CDR3 consists of 14 residues. Germline CDR1 and CDR2: LGHNA and YSLEER. The V gene lost 2 bases and the J gene lost 0 bases, with 6 bases spanning the gap. Concerning this clonotype: Antigen unknown.

The sample's time point: patch test 3, about 24 weeks after DPC sensitization. The treatment here: therapeutic diphenylcyclopropenone sensitization with weekly scalp DPC. Prior to each patch test being applied, blood was drawn. Points from the study as a whole: TCRs exceeding a frequency of 1 in 1000 stayed unchanged under DPC sensitization.

The study's library attached unique molecular identifiers to single cDNA molecules. TCRdb used MiXCR to reprocess the RACE reads, holding one entry per CDR3 protein. The table includes 130,000 or so distinct CDR3 sequences, roughly 12% detected once. This sequence was found in a woman aged 50 to 60 with alopecia areata. Some clones in this sample may be carry-over from other donors' samples. The chain recombines TRBV4-3 with TRBJ2-3; D is ambiguous. Sequencing used whole blood, obtained in connection with sensitization to the hapten diphenylcyclopropenone (DPC). Here the CDR3 DNA reads TGCGCCAGCAGCCAAATAGGGAGCACAGATACGCAGTATTTT. Protein: CASSQIGSTDTQYF.